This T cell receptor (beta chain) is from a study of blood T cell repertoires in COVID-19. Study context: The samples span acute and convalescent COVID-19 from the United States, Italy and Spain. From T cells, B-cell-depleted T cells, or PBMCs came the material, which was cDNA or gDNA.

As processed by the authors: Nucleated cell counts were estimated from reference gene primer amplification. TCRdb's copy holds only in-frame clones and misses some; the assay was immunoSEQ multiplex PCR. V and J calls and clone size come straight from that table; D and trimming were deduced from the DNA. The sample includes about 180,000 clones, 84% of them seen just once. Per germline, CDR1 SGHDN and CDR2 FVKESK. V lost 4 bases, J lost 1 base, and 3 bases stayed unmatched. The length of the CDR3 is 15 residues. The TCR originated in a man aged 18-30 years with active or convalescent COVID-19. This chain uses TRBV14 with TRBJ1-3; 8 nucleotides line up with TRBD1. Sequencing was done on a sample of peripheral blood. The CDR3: CASSRTGFSGNTIYF. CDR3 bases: TGTGCCAGCAGCCGGACAGGGTTTTCTGGAAACACCATATATTTT.